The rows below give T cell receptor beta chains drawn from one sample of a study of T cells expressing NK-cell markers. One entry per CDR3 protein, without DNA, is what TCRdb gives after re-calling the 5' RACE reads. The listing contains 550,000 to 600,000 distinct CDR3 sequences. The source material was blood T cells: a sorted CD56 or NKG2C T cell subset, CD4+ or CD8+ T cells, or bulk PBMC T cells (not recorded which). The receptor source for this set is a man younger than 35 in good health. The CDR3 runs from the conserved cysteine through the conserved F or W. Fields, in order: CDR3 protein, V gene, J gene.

CASSSRTSEAPFEQFF	TRBV7-8	TRBJ2-1
CASTARGGPNREQFF	TRBV5-1	TRBJ2-1
CASSPRAALPTDTQYF	TRBV7-2	TRBJ2-3
CASSLGAGGGSYNEQFF	TRBV7-2	TRBJ2-1
CASSGTGGRYGYTF	TRBV5-1	TRBJ1-2
CASSGGTGVSSTGELFF	TRBV5-8	TRBJ2-2
CASSYSGTRVNEQFF	TRBV11-2	TRBJ2-1
CASRIGGQQSPLHF	TRBV12-3/TRBV12-4	TRBJ1-6
CASSQSKNAFF	TRBV3-1	TRBJ1-1
CASSQRGTDTQYF	TRBV3-1	TRBJ2-3
CASSLGSGEAGANVLTF	TRBV7-2	TRBJ2-6
CASSLAGLAAYNEQFF	TRBV12-3/TRBV12-4	TRBJ2-1
CASSYRGSYGYTF	TRBV25-1	TRBJ1-2
CASISLTGGLPSEAFF	TRBV12-3/TRBV12-4	TRBJ1-1
CASSQGRSIYNEQFF	TRBV12-3/TRBV12-4	TRBJ2-1
CASSLWPSGSSGNIQYF	TRBV7-9	TRBJ2-4
CASSLAPTSGRGDEQFF	TRBV5-1	TRBJ2-1
CASSAPGGNIQYF	TRBV6-1	TRBJ2-4
CASGVWGETQYF	TRBV6-5	TRBJ2-5
CSARDEATETQYF	TRBV20-1	TRBJ2-5
CASSEGAGVDQPQHF	TRBV6-4	TRBJ1-5
CASMKQGFTETQYF	TRBV12-3/TRBV12-4	TRBJ2-5
CASSFNRLYEQYF	TRBV12-3/TRBV12-4	TRBJ2-7
CASSLWDRGWETQYF	TRBV28	TRBJ2-5
CSARDLLSGSSYNEQFF	TRBV20-1	TRBJ2-1